This T cell receptor beta chain emerged from a study of T cells in Graves' hyperthyroidism and ophthalmopathy. General observations from the study: Ophthalmopathy was told apart from stable hyperthyroidism by a 13 V-J model. Blood also contained most expanded thyroid clonotypes above 0.001.

V lost 5 bases, J lost 0 bases, and 4 bases stayed unmatched. The germline V gene encodes CDR1 PRHDT and CDR2 FYEKMQ (reference sequence). The CDR3 runs to 15 residues. Amplification yielded TCR beta CDR3 regions, with RNA transcripts as the source. The HTBI set primed first-round TCR CDR3 RT-PCR. MiXCR was run by TCRdb on the multiplex PCR reads, yielding one entry per CDR3 protein. Seen here are under 800,000 distinct CDR3 sequences, around 15% observed once, and the top ten hold about 10%. Concerning this clonotype itself: Its antigen remains unidentified. Since a much larger clone is just one base distant, this may be a read error.

The authors obtained PBMCs from more than 9.5 ml of fresh peripheral blood. V gene TRBV13 combines with J gene TRBJ2-1, with 7 bases aligning to TRBD2. Sequenced sample: blood. The source is a woman aged 18-29 years with Graves' hyperthyroidism. CDR3 nucleotides: TGTGCCAGCAGCCAGAGCGGGACCTCCTACAATGAGCAGTTCTTC. This translates into CASSQSGTSYNEQFF.